These 8 T cell receptor beta chains were sequenced from one sample in a study of shared clonotypes between healthy human individuals. Repertoires were generated with immunoSEQ multiplex PCR, while TCRdb's copy carries only in-frame clones and drops some. The table shows 550,000 to 800,000 clones, with about 90% occurring only once. Sequencing input: memory CD8+ T cells from PBMCs. Subset meaning: CD45RO+ cells pooled with CCR7-negative TemRA cells. These receptors originate from a man aged 18 to 35 in good health. Some clones in this sample may be carry-over from other donors' samples.

The chain uses TRBV28 and TRBJ2-7; D is possibly TRBD2 (6 bases). Trimming pared 5 bases from V and 6 bases from J, leaving 14 bases between. Germline lookup yields CDR1 MDHEN and CDR2 SYDVKM. The CDR3 loop spans 13 amino acids. CDR3 loop: CASSPSPGVEQYF. The CDR3, as DNA: TGTGCCAGCAGTCCATCCCCGGGGGTCGAGCAGTACTTC.

This chain links TRBV9 with TRBJ1-4, with a possible D match to TRBD1 (5 bases). The CDR3 is 15 amino acids. Trimming removed 3 bases from V and 7 bases from J, with 16 bases in between. Germline CDR1 and CDR2: SGDLS and YYNGEE. CDR3 amino acids: CASSAGGGLGEKLFF. The DNA for the CDR3 is TGTGCCAGCAGCGCCGGGGGAGGTCTGGGTGAAAAACTGTTTTTT. The full variable domain, with the rest looked up from reference TRBV9 and TRBJ1-4, is DSGVTQTPKHLITATGQRVTLRCSPRSGDLSVYWYQQSLDQGLQFLIQYYNGEERAKGNILERFSAQQFPDLHSELNLSSLELGDSALYFCASSAGGGLGEKLFFGSGTQLSVL.

V is TRBV4-1 and J is TRBJ2-1; TRBD2 might be the D (6 bases). CDR1 MGHRA and CDR2 YSYEKL come from the germline V gene. Trimming took 3 bases from V and 8 from J, leaving 20 bases between them. This CDR3 region has 16 residues. CDR3 amino acids: CASSQGGPTRQDEQFF. CDR3 nucleotides: TGCGCCAGCAGCCAGGGGGGACCCACCCGGCAGGATGAGCAGTTCTTC.

This CDR3 reads CASSLVSHFYEQYF. The DNA of the CDR3 is TGTGCCAGCAGCTTAGTTTCCCACTTCTACGAGCAGTACTTC. The chain combines TRBV7-9 with TRBJ2-7; no clear D. Trimming removed 1 base from V and 3 bases from J, with 10 bases in between. Germline V gives CDR1 SEHNR, CDR2 FQNEAQ (reference sequence). CDR3 length: 14 amino acids.

This clone is a singleton in its sample. CDR3 nucleotide sequence: TGTGCCAGCAGCGTAGGAGAGACAGGGATCCACGAGCAGTACTTC. It encodes CASSVGETGIHEQYF. J is TRBJ2-7 and V is TRBV9; TRBD1 matches 7 bases. The CDR3 spans 15 residues. V dropped 0 bases and J dropped 5; count of bases not matched to a gene: 8. The germline gives CDR1 SGDLS, CDR2 YYNGEE.

This sequence joins TRBV7-6 and TRBJ2-7, with D perhaps TRBD2 (6 bases). CDR3 size: 13 residues. V was pared by 4 bases and J by 8 bases, with 15 bases between. Germline-derived CDR1 and CDR2 are SGHVS and FNYEAQ. CDR3 sequence reads: CASSSGVEPKQYF. The CDR3 region has the DNA TGTGCCAGCAGCTCGGGAGTTGAACCGAAGCAGTACTTC.

V and J are TRBV27 and TRBJ2-7, with TRBD2 matching over 11 bases. The CDR3 is 20 amino acids. Per germline, CDR1 MNHEY and CDR2 SMNVEV (reference sequence). The junction had 15 bases not matched to a gene; V was cut back by 2 bases and J by 0 bases. In DNA form, the CDR3 reads TGTGCCAGCAGTTTAATCGATCCCGGACTAGCGGGCCACAACTCCTACGAGCAGTACTTC. Translation: CASSLIDPGLAGHNSYEQYF.

This chain uses TRBV6-5 with TRBJ2-7, with 7 bases identical to TRBD2. The germline CDR1 and CDR2 sequences are MNHEY and SVGAGI. The CDR3 extends over 15 amino acids. With 6 bases clipped from V and 3 bases from J, the junction kept 11 bases outside the gene matches. The CDR3 is CASSHASGTIYEQYF. CDR3 in DNA: TGTGCCAGCAGCCACGCCTCCGGGACTATCTACGAGCAGTACTTC.